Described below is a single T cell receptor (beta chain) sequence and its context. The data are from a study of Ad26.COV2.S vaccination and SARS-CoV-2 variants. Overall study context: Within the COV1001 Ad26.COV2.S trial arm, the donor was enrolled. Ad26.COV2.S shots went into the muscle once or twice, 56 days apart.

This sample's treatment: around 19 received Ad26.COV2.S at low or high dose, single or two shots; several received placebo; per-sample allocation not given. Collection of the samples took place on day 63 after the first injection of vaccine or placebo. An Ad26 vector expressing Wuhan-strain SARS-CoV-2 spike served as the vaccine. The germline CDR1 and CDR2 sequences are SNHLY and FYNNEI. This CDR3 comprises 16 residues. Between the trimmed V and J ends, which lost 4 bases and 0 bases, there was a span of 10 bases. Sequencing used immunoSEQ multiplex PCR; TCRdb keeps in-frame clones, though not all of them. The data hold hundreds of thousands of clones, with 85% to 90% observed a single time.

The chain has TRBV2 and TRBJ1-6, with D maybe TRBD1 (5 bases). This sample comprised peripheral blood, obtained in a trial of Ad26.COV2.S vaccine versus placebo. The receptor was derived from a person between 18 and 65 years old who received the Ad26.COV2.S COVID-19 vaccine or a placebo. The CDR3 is CASSAEGRSYNSPLHF. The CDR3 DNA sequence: TGTGCCAGCAGTGCGGAGGGGCGCTCCTATAATTCACCCCTCCACTTT.